A single sample gave rise to the 15 T cell receptor beta chains below, sequenced in a study of blood T cells in healthy people across ages. Next came a second PCR, run for roughly 6 to 11 cycles, which used a sample-barcoded 5' primer along with a J-beta primer mix. One entry per CDR3 protein, called by TCRdb with MiXCR from the 5' RACE reads. The sample shows some 920,000 distinct CDR3 sequences, roughly 50% of them seen only once. The source material was blood. The receptors come from a woman in her sixties in good health.

The CDR3 here is CASSFTHTNTEAFF. The CDR3 region has the DNA TGTGCCAGCAGCTTTACCCATACGAACACTGAAGCTTTCTTT. This chain links TRBV7-9 with TRBJ1-1; D gene uncertain. Per the germline V gene, CDR1 is SEHNR and CDR2 is FQNEAQ (reference sequence). The CDR3 covers 14 residues. Trimming removed 3 bases from V and 1 base from J, with 9 bases in between.

This clonotype was recorded a few times. The J gene is TRBJ2-4, the V gene TRBV27; a weak D match, TRBD2 (6 bases). V lost 6 bases, J lost 8 bases, and 14 bases lay in between. CDR1 and CDR2 from the germline V gene are MNHEY and SMNVEV (reference sequence). This CDR3 is 13 amino acids long. CDR3 sequence: CASRPPGDYIQYF. The CDR3 DNA sequence: TGTGCCAGCAGACCTCCGGGGGATTACATTCAGTACTTC.

The rearrangement links TRBV6-1 to TRBJ2-7; 8 nucleotides agree with TRBD2. The CDR3 is 12 amino acids. With 6 bases clipped from V and 3 bases from J, the junction kept 1 base outside the gene matches. The germline CDR1 and CDR2 sequences are MNHNS and SASEGT. CDR3 bases: TGTGCCAGCAGGCTAGCGGGCTACGAGCAGTACTTC. Amino acids: CASRLAGYEQYF.

This chain joins TRBV20-1 and TRBJ2-3; 8 positions agree with TRBD1. Germline CDR1 and CDR2: DFQATT and SNEGSKA (reference sequence). The CDR3 is 14 amino acids. Trimming at V came to 3 bases and at J to 2 bases, leaving 4 bases not matched to a gene. The CDR3 is CSASEDRATDTQYF. The CDR3 DNA follows: TGCAGTGCTAGTGAGGACAGGGCCACAGATACGCAGTATTTT.

The chain couples TRBV5-6 to TRBJ1-2, with TRBD1 matching 9 bases. This CDR3 has 17 amino acids. Germline trimming cut 0 bases from V and 1 base from J; bases unmatched to any gene: 7. The germline V gene encodes CDR1 SGHDT and CDR2 YYEEEE. In nucleotides, the CDR3 is TGTGCCAGCAGCTTGGAGGGACAGGGAGGCTTTAACTATGGCTACACCTTC. Translating gives CASSLEGQGGFNYGYTF.

This rearrangement joins TRBV11-2 to TRBJ2-1, with no clear D. CDR1 SGHAT and CDR2 FQNNGV come from the germline V gene. This CDR3 spans 12 amino acids. V was trimmed by 5 bases and J by 12 bases, leaving 14 bases between them. The CDR3 protein is CASSRIGERQFF. The CDR3, as DNA: TGTGCCAGCAGCCGTATAGGTGAGCGGCAGTTCTTC.

This clonotype came up a few times. V usage is TRBV4-2 and J usage is TRBJ2-3; D may be TRBD2 (6 bases). The germline V gene encodes CDR1 LGHNA and CDR2 YNFKEQ. CDR3 length: 17 amino acids. The V end was cut by 1 base, the J end by 8 bases, with 22 bases between. The CDR3 protein is CASSQALSGGKLRTQYF. The DNA for the CDR3 is TGTGCCAGCAGCCAAGCCCTGAGCGGAGGGAAGTTGCGTACGCAGTATTTT.

This clonotype was counted only a few times. The chain joins TRBV5-1 to TRBJ2-6, with unresolved D. Trimming stripped 0 bases from V and 0 bases from J, with 10 bases between. Germline CDR1 SGHRS, CDR2 YFSETQ. The CDR3 is made up of 17 amino acids. The CDR3 DNA sequence: TGCGCCAGCAGCTTGGGACCTATGAGCTCTGGGGCCAACGTCCTGACTTTC. Amino acids: CASSLGPMSSGANVLTF.

The J gene is TRBJ2-3, the V gene TRBV27, with 13 bases lining up with TRBD2. The CDR3 totals 16 residues. The V gene's germline CDR1 is MNHEY and CDR2 SMNVEV (reference sequence). V shed 5 bases, J shed 8 bases, and the junction held 10 bases outside the gene matches. CDR3 amino acids: CASSPTTSGRASTQYF. The DNA of the CDR3 is TGTGCCAGCAGTCCGACTACTAGCGGGAGGGCCAGTACGCAGTATTTT.

The chain carries TRBV9 and TRBJ2-3, with D unclear. Germline V gene lookup returns CDR1 SGDLS and CDR2 YYNGEE. This CDR3 has 14 residues. V shed 3 bases and J shed 1 base, with 9 bases lying between them. DNA of the CDR3: TGTGCCAGCAGCGCTCTACTCGGCACAGATACGCAGTATTTT. The encoded protein is CASSALLGTDTQYF.

The genes are TRBV15 and TRBJ2-1; no definite D call. Trimming removed 2 bases from V and 7 bases from J, with 9 bases in between. Germline values: CDR1 LNHNV, CDR2 YYDKDF (reference sequence). The CDR3 runs to 13 residues. CDR3 bases: TGTGCCACCAGCAGATGGGTTTTAAATGAGCAGTTCTTC. Its protein is CATSRWVLNEQFF.

This clonotype was detected a few times. This rearrangement joins TRBV28 to TRBJ2-7, with no clear D. Trimming stripped 3 bases from V and 1 base from J, with 7 bases between. Germline CDR1 MDHEN, CDR2 SYDVKM. This CDR3 region has 13 residues. The CDR3: CASSLIRSYEQYF. In DNA form, the CDR3 reads TGTGCCAGCAGTTTGATTCGGTCCTACGAGCAGTACTTC.

This clonotype has a count of ten or more. J is TRBJ2-3 and V is TRBV4-3, with 9 bases aligning to TRBD2. Germline V gene lookup returns CDR1 LGHNA and CDR2 YSLEER. This CDR3 region has 17 residues. V lost 0 bases and J lost 2; bases outside the gene matches: 6. The DNA for the CDR3 is TGCGCCAGCAGCCAAGATCGCCTAGCGGGGATCACAGATACGCAGTATTTT. Encoded protein: CASSQDRLAGITDTQYF.

The V and J genes are TRBV28 and TRBJ2-3; 14 bases map to TRBD2. CDR3 size: 19 residues. Germline CDR1 MDHEN, CDR2 SYDVKM. V gave up 6 bases and J gave up 2 bases; unmatched junction bases: 13. The CDR3 coding sequence is TGTGCCAGCAGCTCCGCCCTTGGGACTAGCGGGAGTATCACAGATACGCAGTATTTT. This translates into CASSSALGTSGSITDTQYF.

This clonotype was seen a handful of times. The rearrangement links TRBV28 to TRBJ2-7; no reliable D call. CDR1 and CDR2 from the germline V gene are MDHEN and SYDVKM. The CDR3 consists of 13 residues. Trimming pared 2 bases from V and 3 bases from J, leaving 8 bases between. CDR3 residues: CASSLSPHYEQYF. The DNA of the CDR3 is TGTGCCAGCAGTTTAAGCCCACACTACGAGCAGTACTTC.